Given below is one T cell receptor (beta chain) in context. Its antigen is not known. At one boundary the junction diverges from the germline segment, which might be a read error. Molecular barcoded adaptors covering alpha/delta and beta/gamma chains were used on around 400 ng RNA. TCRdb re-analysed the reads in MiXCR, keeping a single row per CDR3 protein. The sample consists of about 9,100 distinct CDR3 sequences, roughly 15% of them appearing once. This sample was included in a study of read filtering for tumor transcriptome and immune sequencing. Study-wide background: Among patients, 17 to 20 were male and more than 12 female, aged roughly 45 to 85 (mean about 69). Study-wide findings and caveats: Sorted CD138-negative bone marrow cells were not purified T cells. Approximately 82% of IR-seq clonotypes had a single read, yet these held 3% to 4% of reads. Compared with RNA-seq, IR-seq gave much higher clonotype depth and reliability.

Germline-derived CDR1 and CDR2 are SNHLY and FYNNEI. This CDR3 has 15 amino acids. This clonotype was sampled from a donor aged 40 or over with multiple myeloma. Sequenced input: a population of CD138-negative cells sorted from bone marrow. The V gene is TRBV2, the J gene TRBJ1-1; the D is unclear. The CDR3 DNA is TGTGCCAGCAGTGAGAGTGGGATCATGAACACTGTAGCTTTCTTT. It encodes CASSESGIMNTVAFF. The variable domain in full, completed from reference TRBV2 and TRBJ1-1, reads EPEVTQTPSHQVTQMGQEVILRCVPISNHLYFYWYRQILGQKVEFLVSFYNNEISEKSEIFDDQFSVERPDGSNFTLKIRSTKLEDSAMYFCASSESGIMNTVAFFGQGTRLTVV.